This T cell receptor beta chain was identified in a study of blood T cell repertoires in COVID-19 (dated by TCRdb to the early 2020s). Describing the broader study: Samples from collaborators originated in the United States, Italy and Spain and spanned both the acute and convalescent phases of COVID-19. The material from the prospective study consisted of cDNA or gDNA derived from T cells, B-cell-depleted T cells, or PBMCs. The dataset comprised deeply sampled blood TCRbeta repertoires from subjects exposed to, actively infected with, or recovered from COVID-19. A freely available public database, intended as a resource for researchers studying the immune response to SARS-CoV-2, is where the repertoires were released. The samples were drawn from two sources: the first 160 participants of the ongoing ImmuneRACE study, and 1,000 to 1,500 subjects contributed by 6 global collaborators. Nearly every sample came with metadata listing a de-identified subject ID, COVID-19 status, age in years and sex. Where available, HLA class I and class II types were obtained from metadata supplied by the sample provider rather than from assay-based typing.

Broad study findings and their caveats: The quantity of clinical and demographic metadata differed by source and by participant and was supplied without curation.

TCRbeta CDR3 regions were amplified from genomic DNA using the immunoSEQ Assay, a bias-controlled multiplex PCR. For the original study's pipeline: Within the assay, amplification of reference gene primers was used to estimate how many nucleated cells each sample contained. Sequence reads were collapsed and filtered to measure the absolute abundance of every unique TCRbeta CDR3 rearrangement. Productive Simpson clonality was computed per sample as the square root of Simpson's diversity index over productive rearrangements. The table comes from immuneACCESS by way of TCRdb, which keeps in-frame sequences with V and J called. Part of the clones is missing from these tables; in studies checked, under half for an unresolved V gene and the rest for unknown reasons. That table furnishes V, J and clone size, whereas the DNA furnished D and trimming. The sample table lists over 85,000 clones, about 85% of them with a count of one. The ten largest clones capture 2% to 2.5% of the sample.

Whole blood was collected in K2EDTA tubes by collaborating institutions according to the institutions' own protocols. For TCRbeta analysis, collaborators shipped samples in one of three forms: frozen whole blood, isolated PBMCs, or DNA extracted from either of those sample types. A word on this clone: Its binding antigen is unknown. No much larger clone is present one base from it, and per-base qualities are unavailable.

This sequence was found in a man aged 50 or older with active COVID-19. The sample taken for sequencing was peripheral blood.

The DNA is TGTGCCACCAGTGATTTTCCAAACACAGATACGCAGTATTTT. This is translated as CATSDFPNTDTQYF. The rearranged segments are TRBV24-1 and TRBJ2-3, with no confidently assigned D gene. Deletion took 1 base off V and 2 bases off J, with a span of 6 bases between the germline ends. Reading from cysteine to phenylalanine, the CDR3 counts 14 amino acids. Only the CDR3 DNA is retained, 42 bases long and in frame from the first base. CDR1 is given as KGHDR and CDR2 as SFDVKD, both from the germline V gene.